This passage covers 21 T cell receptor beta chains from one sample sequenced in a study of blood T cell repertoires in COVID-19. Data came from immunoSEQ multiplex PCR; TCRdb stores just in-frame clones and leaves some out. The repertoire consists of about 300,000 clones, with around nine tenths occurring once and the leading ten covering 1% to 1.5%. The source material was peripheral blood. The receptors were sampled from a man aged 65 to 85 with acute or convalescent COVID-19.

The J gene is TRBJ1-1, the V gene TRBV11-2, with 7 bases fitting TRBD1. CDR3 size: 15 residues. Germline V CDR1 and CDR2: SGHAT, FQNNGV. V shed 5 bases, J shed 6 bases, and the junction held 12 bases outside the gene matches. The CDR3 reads CASSLQTGNLAEAFF. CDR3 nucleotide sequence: TGTGCCAGCAGCCTCCAGACAGGGAACTTAGCTGAAGCTTTCTTT.

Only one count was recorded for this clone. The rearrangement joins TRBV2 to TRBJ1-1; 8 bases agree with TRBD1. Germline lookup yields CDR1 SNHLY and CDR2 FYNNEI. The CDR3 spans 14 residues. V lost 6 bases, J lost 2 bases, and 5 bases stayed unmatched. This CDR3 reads CASSVGQGNTEAFF. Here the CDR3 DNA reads TGTGCCAGCAGCGTAGGACAGGGTAACACTGAAGCTTTCTTT.

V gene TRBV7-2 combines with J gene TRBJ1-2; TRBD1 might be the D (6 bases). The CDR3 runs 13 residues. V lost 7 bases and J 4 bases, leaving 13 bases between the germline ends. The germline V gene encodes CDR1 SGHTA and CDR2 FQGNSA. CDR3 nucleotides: TGTGCCAGCACCTCACGGGGGGCCTATGGCTACACCTTC. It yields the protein CASTSRGAYGYTF.

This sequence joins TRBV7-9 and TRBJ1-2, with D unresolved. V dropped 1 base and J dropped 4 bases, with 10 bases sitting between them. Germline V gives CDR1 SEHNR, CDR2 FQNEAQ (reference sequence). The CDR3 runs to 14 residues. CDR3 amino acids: CASSLDQRAYGYTF. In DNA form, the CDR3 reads TGTGCCAGCAGCTTAGACCAGCGTGCCTATGGCTACACCTTC. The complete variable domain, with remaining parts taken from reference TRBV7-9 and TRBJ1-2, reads DTGVSQNPRHKITKRGQNVTFRCDPISEHNRLYWYRQTLGQGPEFLTYFQNEAQLEKSRLLSDRFSAERPKGSFSTLEIQRTEQGDSAMYLCASSLDQRAYGYTFGSGTRLTVV.

CDR3 in amino acids: CASSAPSGQGPNEQFF. In DNA, the CDR3 is TGTGCCAGCAGCGCACCGTCCGGACAGGGACCCAATGAGCAGTTCTTC. The chain is built from TRBV9 and TRBJ2-1; TRBD1 matches 8 bases. V shed 3 bases, J shed 6 bases, and the junction held 11 bases outside the gene matches. The germline CDR1 and CDR2 sequences are SGDLS and YYNGEE. The CDR3 sequence is 16 residues long.

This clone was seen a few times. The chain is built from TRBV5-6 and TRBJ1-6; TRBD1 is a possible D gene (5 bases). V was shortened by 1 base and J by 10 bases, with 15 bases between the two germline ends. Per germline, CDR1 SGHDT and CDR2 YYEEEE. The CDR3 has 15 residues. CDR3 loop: CASSLYGQGQSPLHF. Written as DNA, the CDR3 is TGTGCCAGCAGCTTGTATGGGCAGGGTCAATCACCCCTCCACTTT.

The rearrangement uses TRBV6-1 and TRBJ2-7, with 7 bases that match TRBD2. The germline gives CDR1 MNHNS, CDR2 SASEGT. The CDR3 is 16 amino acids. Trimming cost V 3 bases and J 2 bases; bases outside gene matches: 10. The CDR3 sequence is CASSDMETSSTYEQYF. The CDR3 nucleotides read TGTGCCAGCAGTGACATGGAGACTAGCTCTACCTACGAGCAGTACTTC.

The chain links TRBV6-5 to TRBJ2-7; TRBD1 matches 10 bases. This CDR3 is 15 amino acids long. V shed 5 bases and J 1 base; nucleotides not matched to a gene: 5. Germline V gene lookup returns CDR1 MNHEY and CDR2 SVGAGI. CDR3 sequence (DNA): TGTGCCAGCAGTAAGGGACAGGGGCCTTCCTACGAGCAGTACTTC. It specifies CASSKGQGPSYEQYF.

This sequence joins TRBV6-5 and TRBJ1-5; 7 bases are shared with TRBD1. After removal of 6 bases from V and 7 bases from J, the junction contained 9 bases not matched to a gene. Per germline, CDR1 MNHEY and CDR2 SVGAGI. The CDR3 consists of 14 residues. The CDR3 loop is CASRDRWNEQPQHF. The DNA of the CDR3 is TGTGCCAGCAGGGACAGGTGGAACGAGCAGCCCCAGCATTTT.

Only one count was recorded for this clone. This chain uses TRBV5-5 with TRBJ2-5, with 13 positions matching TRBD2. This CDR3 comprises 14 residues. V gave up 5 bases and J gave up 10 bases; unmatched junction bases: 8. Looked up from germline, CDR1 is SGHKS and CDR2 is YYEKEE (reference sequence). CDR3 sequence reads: CASSPGTSGTIQYF. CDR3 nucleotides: TGTGCCAGCAGTCCCGGGACTAGCGGGACCATCCAGTACTTC.

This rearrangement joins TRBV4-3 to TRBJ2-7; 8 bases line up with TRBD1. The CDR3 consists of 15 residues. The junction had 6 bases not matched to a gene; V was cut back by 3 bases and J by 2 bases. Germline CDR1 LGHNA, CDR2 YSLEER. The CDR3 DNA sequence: TGCGCCAGCAGCCACGCCGGGACAGGAACCTACGAGCAGTACTTC. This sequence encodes CASSHAGTGTYEQYF.

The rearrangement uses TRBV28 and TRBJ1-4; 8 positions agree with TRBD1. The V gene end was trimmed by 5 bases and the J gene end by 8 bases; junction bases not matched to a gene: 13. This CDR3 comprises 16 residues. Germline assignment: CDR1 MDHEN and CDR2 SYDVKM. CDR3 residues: CASSVPRGTGREKLFF. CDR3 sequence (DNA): TGTGCCAGCAGTGTTCCCCGGGGGACAGGACGGGAAAAACTGTTTTTT.

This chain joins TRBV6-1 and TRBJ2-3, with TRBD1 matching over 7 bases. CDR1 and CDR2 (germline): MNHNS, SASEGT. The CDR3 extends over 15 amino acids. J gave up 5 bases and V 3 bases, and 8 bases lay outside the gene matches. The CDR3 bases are TGTGCCAGCAGTGACCCTCAGGGGGTTGGAGATACGCAGTATTTT. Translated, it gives CASSDPQGVGDTQYF.

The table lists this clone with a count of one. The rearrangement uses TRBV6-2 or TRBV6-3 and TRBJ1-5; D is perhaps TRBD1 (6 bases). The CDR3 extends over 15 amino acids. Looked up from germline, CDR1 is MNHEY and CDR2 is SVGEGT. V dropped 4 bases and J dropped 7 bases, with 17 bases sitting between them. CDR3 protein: CASSFQGQAGQPQHF. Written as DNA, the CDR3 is TGTGCCAGCAGTTTCCAGGGGCAGGCAGGACAGCCCCAGCATTTT.

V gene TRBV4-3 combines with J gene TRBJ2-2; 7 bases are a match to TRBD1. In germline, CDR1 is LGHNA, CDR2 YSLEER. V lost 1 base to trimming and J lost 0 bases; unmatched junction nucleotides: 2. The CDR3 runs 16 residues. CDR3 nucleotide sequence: TGCGCCAGCAGCCAAGGACAGGGAACGAACACCGGGGAGCTGTTTTTT. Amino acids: CASSQGQGTNTGELFF.

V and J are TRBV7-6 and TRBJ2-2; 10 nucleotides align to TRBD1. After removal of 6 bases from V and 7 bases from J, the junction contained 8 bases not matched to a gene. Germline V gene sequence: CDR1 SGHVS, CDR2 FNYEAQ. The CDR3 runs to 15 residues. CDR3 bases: TGTGCCAGCAGTTATTCTGGACAGGGGGTCGGGGAGCTGTTTTTT. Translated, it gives CASSYSGQGVGELFF.

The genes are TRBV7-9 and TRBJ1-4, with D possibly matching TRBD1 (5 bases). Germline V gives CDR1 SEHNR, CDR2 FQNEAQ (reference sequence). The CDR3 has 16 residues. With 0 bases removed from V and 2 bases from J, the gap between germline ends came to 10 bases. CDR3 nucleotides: TGTGCCAGCAGCTTAGCGCGGGAGGGGACTAATGAAAAACTGTTTTTT. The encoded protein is CASSLAREGTNEKLFF.

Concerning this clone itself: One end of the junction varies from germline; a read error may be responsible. The CDR3, as DNA: TGTGCCAGCAGCTTGCTAGCGGGGGGGCCCCATGTCTTC. Protein product: CASSLLAGGPHVF. The chain joins TRBV7-3 to TRBJ2-1; 12 nucleotides align to TRBD2. Looked up from germline, CDR1 is SGHTA and CDR2 is FQGTGA. The length of the CDR3 is 13 residues. The entire variable domain, with the rest obtained from reference TRBV7-3 and TRBJ2-1, is as follows: GAGVSQTPSNKVTEKGKYVELRCDPISGHTALYWYRQSLGQGPEFLIYFQGTGAADDSGLPNDRFFAVRPEGSVSTLKIQRTERGDSAVYLCASSLLAGGPHVFGPGTRLTVL.

CDR3 sequence (DNA): TGTGCCAGTAGTATCTCCAGGGGACAAGAGACCCAGTACTTC. It specifies CASSISRGQETQYF. The genes are TRBV19 and TRBJ2-5; the D gene is possibly TRBD1 (6 bases). V was clipped by 3 bases and J by 2 bases, with 10 bases between them. This CDR3 region has 14 residues. The germline V gene has CDR1 LNHDA and CDR2 SQIVND (reference sequence).

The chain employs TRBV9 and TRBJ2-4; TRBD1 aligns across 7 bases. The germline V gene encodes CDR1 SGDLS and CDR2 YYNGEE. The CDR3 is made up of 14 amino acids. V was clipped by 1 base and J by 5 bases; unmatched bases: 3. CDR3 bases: TGTGCCAGCAGCGTAACCGGGACAGAAAACATTCAGTACTTC. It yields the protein CASSVTGTENIQYF.

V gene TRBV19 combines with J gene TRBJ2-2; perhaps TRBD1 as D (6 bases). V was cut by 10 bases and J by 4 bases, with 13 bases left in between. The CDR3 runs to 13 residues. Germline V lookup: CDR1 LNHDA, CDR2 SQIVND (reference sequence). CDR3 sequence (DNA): TGTGCCACCCGGAAGGACAGCACCGGGGAGCTGTTTTTT. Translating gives CATRKDSTGELFF.